A single sample is the source of the 31 T cell receptor beta chains below, sequenced in a study of control samples from healthy donors and cancer patients. Sequencing used immunoSEQ multiplex PCR; TCRdb keeps in-frame clones, though not all of them. Altogether 150,000 to 200,000 clones are present, approximately 94% being singletons, with the ten largest covering around 13%. Sequencing used PBMCs. The receptors originated from a man in his fifties or sixties with colorectal cancer.

This chain joins TRBV5-6 and TRBJ1-1; the D is unclear. V dropped 0 bases and J dropped 1 base, with 4 bases sitting between them. CDR3 size: 13 residues. From germline, CDR1 is SGHDT and CDR2 YYEEEE. CDR3: CASSLGGNTEAFF. The CDR3 DNA follows: TGTGCCAGCAGCTTGGGAGGGAACACTGAAGCTTTCTTT.

This rearrangement joins TRBV10-3 to TRBJ1-2, with 8 nucleotides matching TRBD1. The CDR3 loop spans 13 amino acids. Germline trimming cut 4 bases from V and 2 bases from J; bases unmatched to any gene: 0. Germline loops: CDR1 ENHRY, CDR2 SYGVKD. This CDR3 reads CAISGTGNYGYTF. The CDR3 DNA is TGTGCCATCAGTGGGACAGGGAACTATGGCTACACCTTC.

This rearrangement joins TRBV3-1 (or the pseudogene TRBV3-2) to TRBJ2-3; D gene unclear. This CDR3 has 14 amino acids. Trimming stripped 4 bases from V and 2 bases from J, with 10 bases between. Germline loops: CDR1 LGHDT, CDR2 YNNKEL (reference sequence). CDR3 bases: TGTGCCAGCAGCCTAGGACGGGCCACAGATACGCAGTATTTT. This translates into CASSLGRATDTQYF.

The chain uses TRBV6-2 or TRBV6-3 and TRBJ1-2, with 11 bases matching TRBD1. The V and J ends lost 4 bases and 4 bases, in that order; junction bases with no gene match: 5. Per the germline V gene, CDR1 is MNHEY and CDR2 is SVGEGT. This CDR3 comprises 15 residues. This CDR3 is CASSFRDRGIYGYTF. DNA of the CDR3: TGTGCCAGCAGTTTCCGGGACAGGGGGATCTATGGCTACACCTTC.

This chain connects TRBV7-2 to TRBJ2-7; D uncertain. The length of the CDR3 is 14 residues. V was pared by 5 bases and J by 12 bases, with 23 bases between. Germline-derived CDR1 and CDR2 are SGHTA and FQGNSA. This CDR3 is CASSTYGSSSPLYF. CDR3 coding DNA: TGTGCCAGCAGCACCTACGGCTCTTCCTCCCCTCTGTACTTC.

This chain joins TRBV3-1 (or the pseudogene TRBV3-2) and TRBJ2-1, with D hard to call. Looked up from germline, CDR1 is LGHDT and CDR2 is YNNKEL (reference sequence). V was clipped by 0 bases and J by 4 bases, with 22 bases between them. The CDR3 length is 19 residues. CDR3 sequence reads: CASSQDRKGASPLYNEQFF. As DNA, the CDR3 is TGTGCCAGCAGCCAAGATAGGAAAGGTGCCTCCCCGTTATACAATGAGCAGTTCTTC.

This rearrangement joins TRBV5-1 to TRBJ2-1; 9 bases line up with TRBD1. Trimming at V came to 7 bases and at J to 5 bases, leaving 10 bases not matched to a gene. The length of the CDR3 is 15 residues. Germline CDR1 SGHRS, CDR2 YFSETQ. The CDR3 spells CASRNGGQGNNEQFF. The CDR3 DNA follows: TGCGCCAGCCGAAATGGGGGACAGGGAAACAATGAGCAGTTCTTC. Using reference TRBV5-1 and TRBJ2-1 for the parts outside the CDR3, the full variable domain is KAGVTQTPRYLIKTRGQQVTLSCSPISGHRSVSWYQQTPGQGLQFLFEYFSETQRNKGNFPGRFSGRQFSNSRSEMNVSTLELGDSALYLCASRNGGQGNNEQFFGPGTRLTVL.

The CDR3 nucleotides read TGCGCCAGCAGCAATTCCGGGACAGGGAATAGTTCACCCCTCCACTTT. It encodes CASSNSGTGNSSPLHF. The gene calls are TRBV5-1 and TRBJ1-6; TRBD1 matches 9 bases. From germline, CDR1 is SGHRS and CDR2 YFSETQ. V lost 4 bases and J lost 9; bases outside the gene matches: 11. This CDR3 spans 16 amino acids. Full variable domain (missing parts from reference TRBV5-1 and TRBJ1-6): KAGVTQTPRYLIKTRGQQVTLSCSPISGHRSVSWYQQTPGQGLQFLFEYFSETQRNKGNFPGRFSGRQFSNSRSEMNVSTLELGDSALYLCASSNSGTGNSSPLHFGNGTRLTVT.

The chain couples TRBV6-2 or TRBV6-3 to TRBJ2-7; 9 bases fit TRBD1. The V segment lost 5 bases and the J segment 3 bases; nucleotides outside the gene matches: 8. This CDR3 contains 15 residues. CDR1 and CDR2 (germline): MNHEY, SVGEGT. As DNA, the CDR3 is TGTGCCAGCAGTGGGCCGGGACAGGGTTTCTACGAGCAGTACTTC. This sequence encodes CASSGPGQGFYEQYF.

The chain employs TRBV5-6 and TRBJ1-3; TRBD1 is a possible D gene (5 bases). V dropped 3 bases and J dropped 0 bases, with 10 bases sitting between them. Germline V gives CDR1 SGHDT, CDR2 YYEEEE. This CDR3 region has 15 residues. The CDR3 DNA follows: TGTGCCAGCAGCTACAGGACAAGCTCTGGAAACACCATATATTTT. As protein: CASSYRTSSGNTIYF.

The chain joins TRBV11-2 to TRBJ2-7, with a weak D call TRBD1 (6 bases). V dropped 5 bases and J dropped 3 bases, with 17 bases sitting between them. In germline, CDR1 is SGHAT, CDR2 FQNNGV. The length of the CDR3 is 15 residues. In nucleotides, the CDR3 is TGTGCCAGCAGCGCCGGACAGCCTACAGGCTACGAGCAGTACTTC. Protein product: CASSAGQPTGYEQYF.

The V gene is TRBV19, the J gene TRBJ1-5; D is unresolved. The V gene's germline CDR1 is LNHDA and CDR2 SQIVND (reference sequence). CDR3 length equals 12 residues. Trimming removed 5 bases at V and 11 bases at J, with 13 bases between. The CDR3 sequence: CASSSSGPSQHF. CDR3 coding DNA: TGTGCCAGTAGTTCCTCGGGTCCGTCCCAGCATTTT.

The rearrangement uses TRBV5-1 and TRBJ1-2; 9 bases match TRBD1. The germline gives CDR1 SGHRS, CDR2 YFSETQ. The CDR3 length is 13 residues. The V segment lost 5 bases and the J segment 7 bases; nucleotides outside the gene matches: 6. The CDR3 sequence is CASRGTGKVGYTF. For the CDR3, the DNA is TGCGCCAGCAGGGGGACAGGGAAGGTTGGCTACACCTTC.

This rearrangement joins TRBV14 to TRBJ1-1, with a weak D call TRBD1 (6 bases). The germline CDR1 and CDR2 sequences are SGHDN and FVKESK. This CDR3 has 15 amino acids. V was shortened by 2 bases and J by 0 bases, with 10 bases between the two germline ends. CDR3 loop: CASSQTDRMNTEAFF. The CDR3 DNA reads as TGTGCCAGCAGCCAAACCGACAGGATGAACACTGAAGCTTTCTTT.

The genes are TRBV11-2 and TRBJ2-1; D is ambiguous. Germline loops: CDR1 SGHAT, CDR2 FQNNGV. This CDR3 spans 13 amino acids. Trimming left V 0 bases short and J 7 bases short, with 7 bases between. The CDR3 region is CASSLDRMNEQFF. The CDR3 nucleotides read TGTGCCAGCAGCTTAGATAGGATGAATGAGCAGTTCTTC.

This chain links TRBV18 with TRBJ2-7; TRBD1 matches at 7 bases. Germline CDR1 and CDR2: KGHSH and LQKENI. This CDR3 comprises 13 residues. The junction had 5 bases not matched to a gene; V was cut back by 6 bases and J by 3 bases. CDR3 amino acids: CASSRDRNYEQYF. The CDR3 coding sequence is TGTGCCAGCTCTCGGGACAGAAACTACGAGCAGTACTTC.

The genes are TRBV6-5 and TRBJ2-7; D may be TRBD2 (5 bases). The CDR3 contains 14 residues. Germline CDR1 is MNHEY and CDR2 is SVGAGI. With 0 bases removed from V and 2 bases from J, the gap between germline ends came to 8 bases. DNA for the CDR3: TGTGCCAGCAGTTACTCAAGGGAGACCTACGAGCAGTACTTC. As protein: CASSYSRETYEQYF.

The V and J genes are TRBV5-4 and TRBJ2-5; D is possibly TRBD2 (6 bases). CDR1 is SGHNT, CDR2 YYREEE, per germline (reference sequence). V shed 2 bases and J shed 5 bases, with 10 bases lying between them. The CDR3 runs to 13 residues. The chain's CDR3 is CASSLGGGETQYF. As DNA, the CDR3 is TGTGCCAGCAGCTTAGGCGGAGGGGAGACCCAGTACTTC.

This chain connects TRBV5-1 to TRBJ1-5; 8 nucleotides align to TRBD1. Germline CDR1 is SGHRS and CDR2 is YFSETQ. The J segment lost 6 bases and the V segment lost 4 bases, leaving 9 bases of the junction unmatched. The CDR3 runs to 15 residues. The CDR3 DNA is TGCGCCAGCAGCCCGGACAGGGAAGGAGGTCAGCCCCAGCATTTT. Translated: CASSPDREGGQPQHF.

CDR3 protein: CASSLEATGPYNEQFF. CDR3 bases: TGCGCCAGCAGCTTGGAAGCAACAGGACCCTACAATGAGCAGTTCTTC. The chain has TRBV5-1 and TRBJ2-1; TRBD1 might be the D (5 bases). In germline, CDR1 is SGHRS, CDR2 YFSETQ. V was cut by 0 bases and J by 2 bases, with 12 bases left in between. This CDR3 comprises 16 residues.

This chain connects TRBV19 to TRBJ1-2; no reliable D call. Per germline, CDR1 LNHDA and CDR2 SQIVND (reference sequence). This CDR3 has 15 residues. The ends were cut back, 5 bases at V and 3 bases at J, with 16 bases in the middle. This CDR3 reads CASSRPVGAHYGYTF. CDR3 bases: TGTGCCAGTAGTCGTCCGGTGGGCGCCCACTATGGCTACACCTTC. Full variable domain (outside the CDR3, taken from reference TRBV19 and TRBJ1-2): DGGITQSPKYLFRKEGQNVTLSCEQNLNHDAMYWYRQDPGQGLRLIYYSQIVNDFQKGDIAEGYSVSREKKESFPLTVTSAQKNPTAFYLCASSRPVGAHYGYTFGSGTRLTVV.

The genes are TRBV18 and TRBJ2-5; D perhaps matches TRBD1 (7 bases). CDR3 length: 14 residues. Per germline, CDR1 KGHSH and CDR2 LQKENI. The germline V and J ends were trimmed by 4 bases and 1 base, with 10 bases remaining between them. The CDR3 region is CASSRRGVQETQYF. In DNA form, the CDR3 reads TGTGCCAGCTCACGCAGGGGGGTCCAAGAGACCCAGTACTTC.

The chain joins TRBV4-1 to TRBJ1-2; tentative D call: TRBD1 (5 bases). This CDR3 has 12 residues. The germline V and J ends were trimmed by 5 bases and 8 bases, with 12 bases remaining between them. Looked up from germline, CDR1 is MGHRA and CDR2 is YSYEKL. CDR3 DNA: TGCGCCAGCAGCTATCAAGGGGCGGGCTACACCTTC. As protein: CASSYQGAGYTF.

The V and J genes are TRBV12-3 or TRBV12-4 and TRBJ1-3; D is uncertain. CDR3 length equals 12 residues. The ends were cut back, 8 bases at V and 4 bases at J, with 9 bases in the middle. The CDR3 coding sequence is TGTGCCAGCGGTTCGGGCGGAAACACCATATATTTT. The encoded protein is CASGSGGNTIYF.

The chain is built from TRBV5-1 and TRBJ1-2; 7 bases map to TRBD1. Germline assignment: CDR1 SGHRS and CDR2 YFSETQ. The trim removed 5 bases at V and 2 bases at J, leaving 9 bases unmatched. The CDR3 sequence is 15 residues long. CDR3 DNA sequence: TGCGCCAGCAGGCTGGTAAGGGGGCTGAACTATGGCTACACCTTC. This codes for CASRLVRGLNYGYTF.

The V gene is TRBV6-5, the J gene TRBJ1-1; D gene uncertain. Germline lookup yields CDR1 MNHEY and CDR2 SVGAGI. V lost 2 bases and J 7 bases, leaving 14 bases between the germline ends. The CDR3 is made up of 14 amino acids. Written as DNA, the CDR3 is TGTGCCAGCAGTTACACGGACCAAGATTGTGAAGCTTTCTTT. It codes for CASSYTDQDCEAFF.

This clone was detected only a few times. The rearrangement uses TRBV5-1 and TRBJ1-1; D not certain. The CDR3 is 15 residues long. V was shortened by 5 bases and J by 1 base, with 15 bases between the two germline ends. Germline V lookup: CDR1 SGHRS, CDR2 YFSETQ. The CDR3 DNA sequence: TGCGCCAGCAGTCCTGGGCTAGGCTCGAACACTGAAGCTTTCTTT. Translating gives CASSPGLGSNTEAFF.

The chain recombines TRBV9 with TRBJ2-7; 9 bases agree with TRBD1. The CDR3 is made up of 18 amino acids. With V trimmed by 0 bases and J by 3 bases, 13 bases remained unmatched. Germline-derived CDR1 and CDR2 are SGDLS and YYNGEE. CDR3 residues: CASSVAESGGTGHYEQYF. In DNA, the CDR3 is TGTGCCAGCAGCGTAGCGGAATCGGGCGGGACAGGGCACTACGAGCAGTACTTC.

The rearrangement links TRBV6-5 to TRBJ2-7; 9 bases are a match to TRBD1. Germline CDR1 is MNHEY and CDR2 is SVGAGI. The CDR3 contains 14 residues. After removal of 4 bases from V and 6 bases from J, the junction contained 7 bases not matched to a gene. For the CDR3, the DNA is TGTGCCAGCAGTTTTCGGACAGGGGCGGCCGAGCAGTACTTC. This gives the protein CASSFRTGAAEQYF.

This clone was observed a single time. The rearrangement joins TRBV10-2 to TRBJ1-2, with 8 positions matching TRBD1. V shed 8 bases and J 6 bases; nucleotides not matched to a gene: 11. CDR3 length equals 14 residues. CDR1 and CDR2 (germline): WSHSY, SAAADI. The CDR3 region is CASHDRGSPHGYTF. Written as DNA, the CDR3 is TGCGCCAGCCATGACAGGGGTAGTCCCCATGGCTACACCTTC.

V gene TRBV5-1 combines with J gene TRBJ1-6; 9 bases agree with TRBD1. Germline V gives CDR1 SGHRS, CDR2 YFSETQ. V shed 0 bases, J shed 0 bases, and the junction held 4 bases outside the gene matches. The CDR3 sequence is 18 residues long. The CDR3 here is CASSLGRDRASYNSPLHF. In DNA form, the CDR3 reads TGCGCCAGCAGCTTGGGGCGGGACAGGGCCTCCTATAATTCACCCCTCCACTTT.